The text below deals with one T cell receptor (beta chain). Its antigen is not known. This sample is part of a study of T cell repertoires in cytomegalovirus infection. In germline, CDR1 is LNHDA, CDR2 SQIVND (reference sequence). V was trimmed by 3 bases and J by 3 bases, leaving 8 bases between them. This CDR3 is built from 14 residues. TCRdb re-called the reads with MiXCR, one entry per CDR3 protein. This repertoire shows about a million distinct CDR3 sequences, less than 35% found once; its top ten account for around 15%. The sample was cultured CD8+ T cells from PBMCs, taken from culture after CMV antigen stimulation. The clonotype comes from a human donor in good health (CMV status not recorded). Some clones in this sample may be carry-over from other donors' samples. The rearrangement links TRBV19 to TRBJ2-2; D may be TRBD2 (6 bases). The CDR3 DNA is TGTGCCAGTAGTATCGGGGGTTACACCGGGGAGCTGTTTTTT. Protein: CASSIGGYTGELFF.